This T cell receptor (beta chain) was retrieved from a study of memory CD4+ T cells and cytomegalovirus serostatus. Single viable CD3+CD4+CD8-CD45RO+ cells were sorted as the memory CD4+ T cells. Methods used by the authors: Out-of-frame sequences were removed, leaving 2,204,828 distinct TCRbeta sequences. Sequenced by immunoSEQ multiplex PCR; TCRdb stores in-frame clones only, minus some. V and J calls and clone size are given by that table; D and trimming were obtained from the DNA. The table shows nearly 60,000 clones, with approximately 78% occurring only once. Germline CDR1 reads MNHEY; CDR2 reads SVGAGI. This CDR3 spans 15 amino acids. Trimming stripped 0 bases from V and 4 bases from J, with 12 bases between.

This chain links TRBV6-5 with TRBJ1-2; D is possibly TRBD1 (6 bases). This clonotype was obtained from an adult in good health and CMV-seronegative. Sequenced sample: memory CD4+ T cells from blood. CDR3 amino acids: CASSYSATGSYGYTF. In DNA, the CDR3 is TGTGCCAGCAGTTACTCGGCTACAGGGAGCTATGGCTACACCTTC.